The 9 T cell receptor beta chains presented below share a single source sample, sequenced in a study of shared clonotypes between healthy human individuals. Sequencing used immunoSEQ multiplex PCR; TCRdb keeps in-frame clones, though not all of them. The sample yields approximately 1,000,000 clones, 70% to 80% seen once. The sample consisted of memory CD4+ T cells from PBMCs. Subset reported: CD45RA-negative fraction. The receptors derive from a man aged 18 to 29 in good health. Some clones in this sample may be carry-over from other donors' samples.

The rearrangement uses TRBV5-1 and TRBJ2-1; D is possibly TRBD1 or TRBD2 (5 bases each). The V gene's germline CDR1 is SGHRS and CDR2 YFSETQ. Trimming left V 4 bases short and J 9 bases short, with 20 bases between. The CDR3 is 15 amino acids. The CDR3, as DNA: TGCGCCAGCAGCGCGGCGGTAAGCGGTGGGACTGAGCAGTTCTTC. Its protein is CASSAAVSGGTEQFF.

The count of this clone is one. V is TRBV7-2 and J is TRBJ1-1; no definite D call. CDR3 length equals 15 residues. Germline V gene sequence: CDR1 SGHTA, CDR2 FQGNSA. V was clipped by 1 base and J by 5 bases, with 14 bases between them. CDR3 in DNA: TGTGCCAGCAGCTTAGTTCAGACTATCCCAACTGAAGCTTTCTTT. This encodes CASSLVQTIPTEAFF. Combining the CDR3 with reference TRBV7-2 and TRBJ1-1 gives the whole variable domain GAGVSQSPSNKVTEKGKDVELRCDPISGHTALYWYRQSLGQGLEFLIYFQGNSAPDKSGLPSDRFSAERTGGSVSTLTIQRTQQEDSAVYLCASSLVQTIPTEAFFGQGTRLTVV.

The chain joins TRBV10-1 to TRBJ1-1; D may be TRBD1 (5 bases). The V gene lost 7 bases and the J gene lost 10 bases, with 10 bases spanning the gap. The CDR3 is made up of 10 amino acids. Germline lookup yields CDR1 WNHNN and CDR2 SYGVQD (reference sequence). DNA for the CDR3: TGCGCCAGCACTTGGGGGGGAGCTTTCTTT. Translating it yields CASTWGGAFF.

With respect to this clone: Other nucleotide sequences from this sample produce the same CDR3. The rearrangement uses TRBV28 and TRBJ1-2; D might be TRBD1 (5 bases). CDR3 length: 13 amino acids. The germline CDR1 and CDR2 sequences are MDHEN and SYDVKM. Trimming left V 3 bases short and J 4 bases short, with 9 bases between. The CDR3 coding sequence is TGTGCCAGCAGTTTTGGGGGGGGCTATGGCTACACCTTC. Translation: CASSFGGGYGYTF.

This clone was counted a few times. The chain combines TRBV2 with TRBJ1-1; the D is unclear. The V and J ends lost 8 bases and 1 base respectively, with 14 bases between them. The germline gives CDR1 SNHLY, CDR2 FYNNEI. The CDR3 is 14 residues long. In DNA, the CDR3 is TGTGCCAGCGGGATTCGGGCTGGGAACACTGAAGCTTTCTTT. Residues: CASGIRAGNTEAFF.

As for this clone: This clone may be a read error of a much larger clone one base away. Other DNA variants within this sample encode the same CDR3. V gene TRBV28 combines with J gene TRBJ1-1; 7 positions match TRBD1. The ends lost 4 bases at V and 0 bases at J; junction bases unmatched: 2. From germline, CDR1 is MDHEN and CDR2 SYDVKM. This CDR3 spans 14 amino acids. The CDR3 bases are TGTGCCAGCAGTTCGACAGGGTTGAACACTGAAGCTTTCTTT. Residues: CASSSTGLNTEAFF.

This sequence joins TRBV5-4 and TRBJ2-1, with TRBD1 matching over 7 bases. Per the germline V gene, CDR1 is SGHNT and CDR2 is YYREEE (reference sequence). The CDR3 has 15 residues. V trimming: 3 bases; J trimming: 6 bases; junction bases outside the gene matches: 9. CDR3 DNA: TGTGCCAGCAGCTCGCCCACAGGGGACGGCAATGAGCAGTTCTTC. Its translation: CASSSPTGDGNEQFF. Full variable domain (outside the CDR3, taken from reference TRBV5-4 and TRBJ2-1): ETGVTQSPTHLIKTRGQQVTLRCSSQSGHNTVSWYQQALGQGPQFIFQYYREEENGRGNFPPRFSGLQFPNYSSELNVNALELDDSALYLCASSSPTGDGNEQFFGPGTRLTVL.

The chain employs TRBV5-1 and TRBJ1-1; 8 bases are shared with TRBD1. The CDR3 loop spans 13 amino acids. Trimming took 5 bases from V and 1 from J; bases not matched to a gene: 1. Germline CDR1 is SGHRS and CDR2 is YFSETQ. CDR3 bases: TGCGCCAGCAGGACAGGGGCGAACACTGAAGCTTTCTTT. This codes for CASRTGANTEAFF.

This clone was detected only once. The V gene is TRBV14, the J gene TRBJ2-1; D unresolved. Germline CDR1 and CDR2: SGHDN and FVKESK. V was shortened by 1 base and J by 0 bases, with 13 bases between the two germline ends. The CDR3 is 17 amino acids. CDR3 loop: CASSQVGSGRSYNEQFF. The CDR3 DNA follows: TGTGCCAGCAGCCAAGTAGGGTCCGGCCGCTCCTACAATGAGCAGTTCTTC. Drawing the rest from reference TRBV14 and TRBJ2-1, the complete variable domain is EAGVTQFPSHSVIEKGQTVTLRCDPISGHDNLYWYRRVMGKEIKFLLHFVKESKQDESGMPNNRFLAERTGGTYSTLKVQPAELEDSGVYFCASSQVGSGRSYNEQFFGPGTRLTVL.